Following are 15 T cell receptor beta chains from one sample sequenced in a study of OX40 agonist ivuxolimab in advanced cancers. Method: immunoSEQ multiplex PCR; TCRdb's copy keeps in-frame clones and lacks some. The data show 77,000 or so clones, around 85% seen once. This sample comprised CD4+ or CD8+ T cells sorted from blood, obtained in a trial of the OX40 agonist ivuxolimab. All receptors derive from an adult with an advanced solid tumor such as melanoma, head and neck, liver or kidney cancer.

The chain employs TRBV19 and TRBJ1-1; D gene unclear. CDR1 is LNHDA and CDR2 is SQIVND in the germline V gene (reference sequence). The CDR3 loop spans 16 amino acids. Trimming shortened V by 0 bases and J by 5 bases, and 16 bases separated the two germline ends. The CDR3 sequence: CASSIDSAGLGTEAFF. The CDR3 DNA follows: TGTGCCAGTAGTATAGACTCCGCCGGGTTGGGGACTGAAGCTTTCTTT.

This chain links TRBV5-1 with TRBJ1-4, with 7 bases aligning to TRBD1. Looked up from germline, CDR1 is SGHRS and CDR2 is YFSETQ. The length of the CDR3 is 16 residues. The V segment lost 4 bases and the J segment 0 bases; nucleotides outside the gene matches: 6. Here the CDR3 reads CASSLGTAATNEKLFF. CDR3 bases: TGCGCCAGCAGCCTCGGGACAGCAGCAACTAATGAAAAACTGTTTTTT.

The sample holds one count of this clone. The rearrangement uses TRBV5-4 and TRBJ2-3, with TRBD1 as a possible D gene (5 bases). Trimming stripped 7 bases from V and 1 base from J, with 16 bases between. This CDR3 has 15 amino acids. Germline loops: CDR1 SGHNT, CDR2 YYREEE (reference sequence). The CDR3 spells CASSRGRAGTDTQYF. The DNA for the CDR3 is TGTGCCAGCTCTAGGGGAAGGGCCGGCACAGATACGCAGTATTTT.

The V gene is TRBV5-1, the J gene TRBJ2-3; 12 positions agree with TRBD2. V lost 2 bases to trimming and J lost 3 bases; unmatched junction nucleotides: 4. The CDR3 spans 16 residues. Germline CDR1 SGHRS, CDR2 YFSETQ. For the CDR3, the DNA is TGCGCCAGCAGCTTAAGACTAGCGGGAGCGACAGATACGCAGTATTTT. It translates to CASSLRLAGATDTQYF. Looking up the rest from reference TRBV5-1 and TRBJ2-3 gives the full variable domain: KAGVTQTPRYLIKTRGQQVTLSCSPISGHRSVSWYQQTPGQGLQFLFEYFSETQRNKGNFPGRFSGRQFSNSRSEMNVSTLELGDSALYLCASSLRLAGATDTQYFGPGTRLTVL.

The gene calls are TRBV28 and TRBJ1-2; the match to TRBD1 covers 11 bases. Per the germline V gene, CDR1 is MDHEN and CDR2 is SYDVKM. The CDR3 totals 19 residues. Germline trimming cut 6 bases from V and 4 bases from J; bases unmatched to any gene: 19. This chain's CDR3 is CASSLFGFPGTGGSYGYTF. As DNA, the CDR3 is TGTGCCAGCAGCCTCTTCGGCTTCCCCGGGACAGGGGGGAGCTATGGCTACACCTTC.

J is TRBJ1-1 and V is TRBV5-6, with no clear D. The V gene lost 3 bases and the J gene lost 0 bases, with 12 bases spanning the gap. The germline CDR1 and CDR2 sequences are SGHDT and YYEEEE. The CDR3 sequence is 15 residues long. CDR3: CASSYLRRMNTEAFF. The CDR3 DNA is TGTGCCAGCAGCTATCTACGCCGGATGAACACTGAAGCTTTCTTT.

This clone was detected only once. The chain joins TRBV6-5 to TRBJ1-5, with 10 nucleotides matching TRBD1. Germline CDR1 MNHEY, CDR2 SVGAGI. V was clipped by 5 bases and J by 7 bases; unmatched bases: 5. The CDR3 extends over 14 amino acids. The CDR3: CASSRQGAEQPQHF. The CDR3 DNA follows: TGTGCCAGCAGTAGACAGGGGGCGGAACAGCCCCAGCATTTT.

The table lists this clone with a few counts. In nucleotides, the CDR3 is TGTGCCAGCAGCCTGACAGCGCTTAATTCACCCCTCCACTTT. Its protein product is CASSLTALNSPLHF. The V gene is TRBV11-2, the J gene TRBJ1-6; the D gene is possibly TRBD1 (5 bases). This CDR3 contains 14 residues. The V end lost 5 bases, the J end lost 6 bases, and 11 bases lay between the germline ends. Germline V gene data show CDR1 as SGHAT and CDR2 as FQNNGV.

The genes are TRBV11-2 and TRBJ2-5; D gene uncertain. The germline V gene has CDR1 SGHAT and CDR2 FQNNGV. The CDR3 runs to 11 residues. V shed 2 bases and J shed 6 bases, with 4 bases lying between them. This CDR3 is CASSLLKTQYF. CDR3 DNA sequence: TGTGCCAGCAGCTTATTAAAGACCCAGTACTTC.

The count of this clone is one. V is TRBV25-1 and J is TRBJ2-7; D is undetermined. The germline gives CDR1 MGHDK, CDR2 SYGVNS. The CDR3 has 14 residues. Deletions cut 2 bases from V and 3 bases from J, with 11 bases between. The CDR3 DNA reads TGTGCCAGCAGTGAAGGGGTCGCGAGCTACGAGCAGTACTTC. This codes for CASSEGVASYEQYF.

This chain connects TRBV30 to TRBJ2-7; 8 nucleotides agree with TRBD1. Germline V gives CDR1 GTSNPN, CDR2 SVGIG (reference sequence). This CDR3 is built from 15 residues. V was pared by 2 bases and J by 0 bases, with 6 bases of the junction left unmatched. The CDR3 nucleotides read TGTGCCTGGAGTTACAGGGGGGTCCCCTCCTACGAGCAGTACTTC. Translation: CAWSYRGVPSYEQYF.

The chain combines TRBV10-3 with TRBJ1-5; weak D call: TRBD1 (5 bases). This CDR3 comprises 15 residues. Germline V gene sequence: CDR1 ENHRY, CDR2 SYGVKD. The V end lost 10 bases, the J end lost 11 bases, and 27 bases lay between the germline ends. DNA of the CDR3: TGTGCCACCATGAGGGCGGGGGGGGACCTTGGGTCCCAGCATTTT. Its translation is CATMRAGGDLGSQHF.

The chain recombines TRBV9 with TRBJ2-1; 7 nucleotides match TRBD2. The ends lost 3 bases at V and 7 bases at J; junction bases unmatched: 13. This CDR3 region has 16 residues. Germline loops: CDR1 SGDLS, CDR2 YYNGEE. The CDR3 bases are TGTGCCAGCAGCGCCTTTGTGGGGGGGATGATGAATGAGCAGTTCTTC. Encoded protein: CASSAFVGGMMNEQFF.

The chain couples TRBV6-6 to TRBJ2-3; possibly TRBD2 for D (5 bases). V lost 2 bases to trimming and J lost 4 bases, with 10 bases between them. The CDR3 is made up of 14 amino acids. Germline CDR1 is MNHNY and CDR2 is SVGAGI (reference sequence). The CDR3 loop reads CASSYMRESDTQYF. The CDR3 DNA is TGTGCCAGCAGTTACATGAGGGAGTCAGATACGCAGTATTTT.

The V gene is TRBV5-4, the J gene TRBJ2-5; 8 positions match TRBD1. Germline CDR1 SGHNT, CDR2 YYREEE (reference sequence). With 3 bases clipped from V and 2 bases from J, the junction kept 9 bases outside the gene matches. The CDR3 covers 16 residues. CDR3 nucleotide sequence: TGTGCCAGCAGCTCCCCTCAACACAGGGGGCAAGAGACCCAGTACTTC. Protein: CASSSPQHRGQETQYF.